The present TCR beta chain was sequenced within a study of cytomegalovirus exposure and HLA in healthy donors. Study-wide points: Diagnosis of cytomegalovirus status made by the classifier reportedly showed high specificity and sensitivity. Altogether, more than 150 TCR beta chains were recorded as cytomegalovirus-associated.

The trim removed 6 bases at V and 8 bases at J, leaving 8 bases unmatched. The CDR3 is 15 amino acids. The germline CDR1 and CDR2 sequences are SNHLY and FYNNEI. The donors were members of the validation cohort comprising approximately 120 subjects, separate from the roughly 640-subject first cohort. The protocol was immunoSEQ multiplex PCR, while the TCRdb copy is restricted to in-frame clones and leaves out a portion. The data contain a few hundred thousand clones, about nine tenths of them singletons. With regard to this clone: Its target is unknown.

Sequencing was done on a sample of PBMCs. The receptor's source is a woman between 18 and 29 years old in good health and CMV-seronegative. The gene calls are TRBV2 and TRBJ2-1, with 12 bases fitting TRBD2. The CDR3 loop is CASRPTSGRRYEQFF. The CDR3 DNA is TGTGCCAGCAGACCGACTAGCGGGAGACGCTATGAGCAGTTCTTC.